The rows below give T cell receptor beta chains drawn from one sample of a study of blood T cell repertoires in COVID-19. Repertoires were generated with immunoSEQ multiplex PCR, while TCRdb's copy carries only in-frame clones and drops some. Of a few hundred thousand clones in the sample, 89% were seen once. The specimen sequenced was peripheral blood. The source is a woman between 40 and 55 years old who had recovered from COVID-19. The CDR3 runs from the conserved cysteine through the conserved F or W. The D gene is left open where the match is weak. For some rows the clone size is stated as once, few or many, or as a class when expanded; others skip it.

j_gene	abundance	v_gene	d_gene	CDR3nt	CDR3aa
TRBJ2-5	NA	TRBV10-3	TRBD1	TGTGCCACGAGATATACGGACAGGGGTGGCGAGACCCAGTACTTC	CATRYTDRGGETQYF
TRBJ2-7	NA	TRBV5-6	NA	TGTGCCAGCAAGGACACTCTTAGCTACGAGCAGTACTTC	CASKDTLSYEQYF
TRBJ2-3	NA	TRBV10-1	NA	TGCGCCAGCAGTCTCGACAATTTCCCCCTAGATACGCAGTATTTT	CASSLDNFPLDTQYF
TRBJ2-5	NA	TRBV19	NA	TGTGCCAGTAGTATAAGTCAGCAAGAGACCCAGTACTTC	CASSISQQETQYF
TRBJ2-7	once	TRBV29-1	TRBD2	TGCAGCGTTGGGGGCGTTCGCGGGGGACCCTCCTACGAGCAGTACTTC	CSVGGVRGGPSYEQYF
TRBJ2-7	NA	TRBV18	TRBD1	TGTGCCAGCTCCCGGGACAGGGGGGCGCTGAGCTCCTACGAGCAGTACTTC	CASSRDRGALSSYEQYF
TRBJ1-1	NA	TRBV25-1	TRBD1	TGTGCCACCGCGGACAGGGGGCCTATGAACACTGAAGCTTTCTTT	CATADRGPMNTEAFF
TRBJ2-1	NA	TRBV5-4	TRBD2	TGTGCCAGCAGCCGGACTAGCGGGGGGGAGAATGAGCAGTTCTTC	CASSRTSGGENEQFF
TRBJ1-1	few	TRBV7-9	TRBD1	TGTGCCAGCAGCCGACAGGGAAGGGAAGCTTTCTTT	CASSRQGREAFF
TRBJ1-1	NA	TRBV19	NA	TGTGCCAGTAGTATGGTGGGGGGTGGGACTGAAGCTTTCTTT	CASSMVGGGTEAFF
TRBJ1-2	NA	TRBV4-1	NA	TGCGCCAGCAGCCAAGGAGTGAACTACACCTTC	CASSQGVNYTF
TRBJ2-1	NA	TRBV7-2	NA	TGTGCCAGCAGCACTAGTACGTCCGCGTACTACAATGAGCAGTTCTTC	CASSTSTSAYYNEQFF
TRBJ1-1	NA	TRBV19	NA	TGTGCCAGTAGTTGGGCCAGCCTGAACACTGAAGCTTTCTTT	CASSWASLNTEAFF
TRBJ1-1	few	TRBV5-1	NA	TGCGCCAGCAGCTTGAATACAGATCCCAGGGATGAAGCTTTCTTT	CASSLNTDPRDEAFF
TRBJ2-5	NA	TRBV3-1/TRBV3-2	TRBD1	TGTGCCAGCAGCCAAGATGGGACAGGTCGGGGGACCCAGTACTTC	CASSQDGTGRGTQYF
TRBJ1-1	NA	TRBV19	NA	TGTGCCAGCGCAGGGCGCACTGAAGCTTTCTTT	CASAGRTEAFF
TRBJ1-5	once	TRBV9	NA	TGTGCCAGCAGCGTAGCACCAGGGGCAGATCAGCCCCAGCATTTT	CASSVAPGADQPQHF
TRBJ2-2	few	TRBV21-1	NA	TGTGCCAGCAACCAACCGACAGGGGGCAACACCGGGGAGCTGTTTTTT	CASNQPTGGNTGELFF
TRBJ1-4	NA	TRBV7-9	NA	TGTGCCAGCAGCCCAAGAAATGGACAAATCGAAAAACTGTTTTTT	CASSPRNGQIEKLFF
TRBJ2-1	many	TRBV5-4	TRBD2	TGTGCCAGCAGCCAGACTAGCGGGAGGGCCGATGAGCAGTTCTTC	CASSQTSGRADEQFF
TRBJ2-2	NA	TRBV5-4	NA	TGTGCCAGCAGCCCCGGTAGCGGGAACACCGGGGAGCTGTTTTTT	CASSPGSGNTGELFF
TRBJ2-1	NA	TRBV11-2	NA	TGTGCCAGCAGCCATATCGCGGAGGGGGCACGCCGCCATGAGCAGTTCTTC	CASSHIAEGARRHEQFF
TRBJ2-7	NA	TRBV2	NA	TGTGCCAGCAGGTCGGGGAACTACGAGCAGTACTTC	CASRSGNYEQYF
TRBJ1-1	NA	TRBV29-1	NA	TGCAGCGTCTCTTGGGTCCCGGGACATGACGCTTTCTTT	CSVSWVPGHDAFF
TRBJ1-2	NA	TRBV3-1/TRBV3-2	TRBD1	TGTGCCAGCAGCCAAGAGGGACAGGGATACTATGGCTACACCTTC	CASSQEGQGYYGYTF
TRBJ2-5	NA	TRBV3-1/TRBV3-2	TRBD2	TGTGCCAGCAGCCCCGGACTAGCGAGCGAGACCCAGTACTTC	CASSPGLASETQYF
TRBJ2-3	NA	TRBV18	TRBD1	TGTGCCAGCTCACCACCGGGACAGGGGGCAGATACGCAGTATTTT	CASSPPGQGADTQYF
TRBJ1-6	NA	TRBV5-5	NA	TGTGCCAGCAGCTTGAGGGGGGGCGCCTATAATTCACCCCTCCACTTT	CASSLRGGAYNSPLHF
TRBJ2-7	NA	TRBV5-1	NA	TGCGCCAGCAGCCGAGGAGAAGGTGAGCAGTACTTC	CASSRGEGEQYF
TRBJ2-5	NA	TRBV24-1	NA	TGTGCCACCAGTGCGGGGAGTGGTTCTCGGGAGACCCAGTACTTC	CATSAGSGSRETQYF
TRBJ1-1	NA	TRBV5-5	NA	TGTGCCAGTTCCGGGGAAGAAGAAGCTTTCTTT	CASSGEEEAFF
TRBJ2-3	NA	TRBV19	TRBD1	TGTGCCAGTAGTATCGGAAACGGACAGGGCACAGATACGCAGTATTTT	CASSIGNGQGTDTQYF
TRBJ2-3	NA	TRBV4-3	NA	TGCGCCAGCAGCCATGGCAGGGGTCCAGATACGCAGTATTTT	CASSHGRGPDTQYF
TRBJ1-1	NA	TRBV29-1	NA	TGCAGCGTCAGGCGTAAGGAGAACACTGAAGCTTTCTTT	CSVRRKENTEAFF
TRBJ1-5	NA	TRBV5-5	TRBD1	TGTGCCAGCAGCGCCGGGACAGGGAGTTATAGCAATCAGCCCCAGCATTTT	CASSAGTGSYSNQPQHF
TRBJ2-7	NA	TRBV19	NA	TGTGCCAGTAGTACGAACAGTATCTCCTACGAGCAGTACTTC	CASSTNSISYEQYF
TRBJ2-7	NA	TRBV27	NA	TGTGCCAGCAGTGGTACAGGGTTCGGCGAGCAGTACTTC	CASSGTGFGEQYF
TRBJ2-2	once	TRBV6-2/TRBV6-3	TRBD2	TGTGCCAGCAGTCTAGCGGGAGGGGGCGGGGAGCTGTTTTTT	CASSLAGGGGELFF